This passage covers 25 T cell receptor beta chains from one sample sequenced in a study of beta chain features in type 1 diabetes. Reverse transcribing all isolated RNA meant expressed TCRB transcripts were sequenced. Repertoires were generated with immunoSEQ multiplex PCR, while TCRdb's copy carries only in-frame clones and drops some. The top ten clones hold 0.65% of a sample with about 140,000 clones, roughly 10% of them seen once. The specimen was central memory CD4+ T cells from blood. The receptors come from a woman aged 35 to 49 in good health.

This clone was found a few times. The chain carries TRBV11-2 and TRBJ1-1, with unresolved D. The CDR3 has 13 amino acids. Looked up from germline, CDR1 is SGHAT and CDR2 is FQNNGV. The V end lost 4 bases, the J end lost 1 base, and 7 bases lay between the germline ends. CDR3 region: CASSWRENTEAFF. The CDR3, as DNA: TGTGCCAGCAGCTGGAGAGAGAACACTGAAGCTTTCTTT. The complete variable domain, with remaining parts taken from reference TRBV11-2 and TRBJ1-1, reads EAGVAQSPRYKIIEKRQSVAFWCNPISGHATLYWYQQILGQGPKLLIQFQNNGVVDDSQLPKDRFSAERLKGVDSTLKIQPAKLEDSAVYLCASSWRENTEAFFGQGTRLTVV.

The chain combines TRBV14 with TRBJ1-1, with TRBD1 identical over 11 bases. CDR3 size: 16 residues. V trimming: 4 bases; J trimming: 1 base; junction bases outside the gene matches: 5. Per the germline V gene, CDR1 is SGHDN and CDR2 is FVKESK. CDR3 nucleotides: TGTGCCAGCAGCCGTGGACAGGGGGCTTGGAACACTGAAGCTTTCTTT. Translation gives CASSRGQGAWNTEAFF.

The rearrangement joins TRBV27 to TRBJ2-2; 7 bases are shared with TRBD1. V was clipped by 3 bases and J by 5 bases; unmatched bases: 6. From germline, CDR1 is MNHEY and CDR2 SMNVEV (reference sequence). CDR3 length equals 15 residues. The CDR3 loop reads CASSFPGQRTGELFF. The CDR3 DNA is TGTGCCAGCAGTTTCCCGGGACAGAGAACCGGGGAGCTGTTTTTT.

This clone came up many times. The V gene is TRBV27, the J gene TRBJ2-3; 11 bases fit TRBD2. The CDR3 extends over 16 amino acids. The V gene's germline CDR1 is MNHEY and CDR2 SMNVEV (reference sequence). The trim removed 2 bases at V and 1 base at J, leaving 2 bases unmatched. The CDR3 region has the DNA TGTGCCAGCAGTTTACAGGGACTAGCGGGCACAGATACGCAGTATTTT. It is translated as CASSLQGLAGTDTQYF.

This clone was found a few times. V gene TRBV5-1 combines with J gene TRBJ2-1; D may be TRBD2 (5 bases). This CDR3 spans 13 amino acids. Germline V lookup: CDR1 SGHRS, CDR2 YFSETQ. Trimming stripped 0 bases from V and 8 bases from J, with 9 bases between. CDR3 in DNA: TGCGCCAGCAGCTTGGTGTCGCGGGATGAGCAGTTCTTC. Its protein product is CASSLVSRDEQFF.

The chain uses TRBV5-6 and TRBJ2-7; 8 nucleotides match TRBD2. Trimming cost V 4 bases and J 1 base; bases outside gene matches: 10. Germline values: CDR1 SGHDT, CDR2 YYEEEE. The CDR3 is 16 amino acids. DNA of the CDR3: TGTGCCAGCAGCCAGGAGGGCGGGGGGCTTTCCTACGAGCAGTACTTC. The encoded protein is CASSQEGGGLSYEQYF.

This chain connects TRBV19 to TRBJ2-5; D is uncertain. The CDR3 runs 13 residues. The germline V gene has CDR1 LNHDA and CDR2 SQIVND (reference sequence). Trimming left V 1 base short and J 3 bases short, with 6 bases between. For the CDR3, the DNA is TGTGCCAGTAGTATAGGCCAGAAAGAGACCCAGTACTTC. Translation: CASSIGQKETQYF. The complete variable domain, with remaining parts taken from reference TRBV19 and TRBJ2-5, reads DGGITQSPKYLFRKEGQNVTLSCEQNLNHDAMYWYRQDPGQGLRLIYYSQIVNDFQKGDIAEGYSVSREKKESFPLTVTSAQKNPTAFYLCASSIGQKETQYFGPGTRLLVL.

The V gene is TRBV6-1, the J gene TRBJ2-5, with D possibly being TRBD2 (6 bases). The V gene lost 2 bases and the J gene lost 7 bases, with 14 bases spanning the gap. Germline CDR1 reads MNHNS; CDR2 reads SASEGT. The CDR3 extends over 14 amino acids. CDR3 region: CASSEYERVWTQYF. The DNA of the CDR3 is TGTGCCAGCAGTGAATACGAGCGGGTATGGACCCAGTACTTC.

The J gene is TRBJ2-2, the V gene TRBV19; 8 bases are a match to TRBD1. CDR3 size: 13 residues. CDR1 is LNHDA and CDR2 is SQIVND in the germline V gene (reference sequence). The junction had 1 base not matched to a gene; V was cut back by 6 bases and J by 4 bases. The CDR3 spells CASRTGATGELFF. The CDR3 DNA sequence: TGTGCCAGTAGGACAGGGGCCACCGGGGAGCTGTTTTTT.

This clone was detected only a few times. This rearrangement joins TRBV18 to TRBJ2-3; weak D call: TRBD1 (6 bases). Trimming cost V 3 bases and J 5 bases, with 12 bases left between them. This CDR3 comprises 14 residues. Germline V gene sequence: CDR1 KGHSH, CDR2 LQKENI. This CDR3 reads CASSPRGSGDTQYF. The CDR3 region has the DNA TGTGCCAGCTCACCCAGGGGTTCCGGAGATACGCAGTATTTT.

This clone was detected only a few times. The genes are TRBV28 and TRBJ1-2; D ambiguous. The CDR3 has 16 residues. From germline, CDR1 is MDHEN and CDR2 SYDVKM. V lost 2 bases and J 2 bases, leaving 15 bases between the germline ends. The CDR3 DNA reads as TGTGCCAGCAGTTTACCAGCTACGGGTGTAAACTATGGCTACACCTTC. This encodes CASSLPATGVNYGYTF.

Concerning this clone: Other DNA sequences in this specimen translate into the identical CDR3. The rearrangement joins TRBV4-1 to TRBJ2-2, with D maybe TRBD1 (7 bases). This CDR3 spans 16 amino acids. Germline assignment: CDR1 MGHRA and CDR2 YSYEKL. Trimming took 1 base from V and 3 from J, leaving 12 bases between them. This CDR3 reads CASSQGSGGHTGELFF. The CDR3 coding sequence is TGCGCCAGCAGCCAAGGCTCAGGGGGGCACACCGGGGAGCTGTTTTTT.

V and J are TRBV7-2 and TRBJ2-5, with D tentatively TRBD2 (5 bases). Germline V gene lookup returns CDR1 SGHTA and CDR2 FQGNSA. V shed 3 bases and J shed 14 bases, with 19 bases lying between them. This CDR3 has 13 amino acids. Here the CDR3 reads CASSFNARGLQYF. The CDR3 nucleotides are TGTGCCAGCAGCTTTAACGCCCGAGGGCTGCAATACTTC.

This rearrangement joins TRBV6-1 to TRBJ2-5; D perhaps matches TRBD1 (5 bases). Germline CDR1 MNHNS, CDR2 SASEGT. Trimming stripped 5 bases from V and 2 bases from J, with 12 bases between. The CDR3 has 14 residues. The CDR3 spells CASSQGSSQETQYF. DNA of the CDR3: TGTGCCAGCAGTCAGGGCTCTAGTCAAGAGACCCAGTACTTC.

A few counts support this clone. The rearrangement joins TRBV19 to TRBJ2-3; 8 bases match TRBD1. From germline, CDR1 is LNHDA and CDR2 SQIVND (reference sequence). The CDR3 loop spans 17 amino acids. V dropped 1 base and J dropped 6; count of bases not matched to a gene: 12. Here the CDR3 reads CASSIGQAGGARDTQYF. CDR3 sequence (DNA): TGTGCCAGTAGTATAGGACAGGCAGGGGGCGCGAGGGATACGCAGTATTTT. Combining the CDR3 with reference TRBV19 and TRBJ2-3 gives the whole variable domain DGGITQSPKYLFRKEGQNVTLSCEQNLNHDAMYWYRQDPGQGLRLIYYSQIVNDFQKGDIAEGYSVSREKKESFPLTVTSAQKNPTAFYLCASSIGQAGGARDTQYFGPGTRLTVL.

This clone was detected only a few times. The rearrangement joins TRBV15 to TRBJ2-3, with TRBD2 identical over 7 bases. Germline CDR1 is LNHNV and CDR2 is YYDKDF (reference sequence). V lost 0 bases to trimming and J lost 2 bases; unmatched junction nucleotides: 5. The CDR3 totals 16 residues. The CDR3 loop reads CATSRESGTITDTQYF. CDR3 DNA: TGTGCCACCAGCAGAGAGTCAGGGACTATCACAGATACGCAGTATTTT.

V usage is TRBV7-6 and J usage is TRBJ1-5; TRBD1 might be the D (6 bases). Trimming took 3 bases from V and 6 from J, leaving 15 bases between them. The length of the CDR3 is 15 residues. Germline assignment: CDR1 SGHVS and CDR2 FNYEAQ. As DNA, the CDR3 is TGTGCCAGCAGCTTGGGCCGGGGGGCCGGTCAGCCCCAGCATTTT. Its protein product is CASSLGRGAGQPQHF.

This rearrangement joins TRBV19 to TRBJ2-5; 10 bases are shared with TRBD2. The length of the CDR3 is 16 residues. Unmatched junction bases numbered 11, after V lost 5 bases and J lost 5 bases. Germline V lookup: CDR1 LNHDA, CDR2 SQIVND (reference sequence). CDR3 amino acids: CASSVSAGGLGETQYF. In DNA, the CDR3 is TGTGCCAGTAGTGTGTCAGCGGGGGGGCTCGGGGAGACCCAGTACTTC.

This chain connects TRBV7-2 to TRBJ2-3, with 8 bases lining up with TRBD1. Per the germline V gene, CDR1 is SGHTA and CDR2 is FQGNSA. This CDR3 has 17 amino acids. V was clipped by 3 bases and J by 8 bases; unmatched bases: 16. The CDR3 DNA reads TGTGCCAGCAGCTTTTACCAGGGGGCGCTGGGGCAGGGTACGCAGTATTTT. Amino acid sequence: CASSFYQGALGQGTQYF.

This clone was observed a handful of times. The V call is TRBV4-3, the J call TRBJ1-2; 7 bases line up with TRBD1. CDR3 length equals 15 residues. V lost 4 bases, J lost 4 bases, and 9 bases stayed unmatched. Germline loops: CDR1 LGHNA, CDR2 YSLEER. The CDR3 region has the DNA TGCGCCAGCAGCCGGGACGGAGGGGGCACCTATGGCTACACCTTC. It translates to CASSRDGGGTYGYTF.

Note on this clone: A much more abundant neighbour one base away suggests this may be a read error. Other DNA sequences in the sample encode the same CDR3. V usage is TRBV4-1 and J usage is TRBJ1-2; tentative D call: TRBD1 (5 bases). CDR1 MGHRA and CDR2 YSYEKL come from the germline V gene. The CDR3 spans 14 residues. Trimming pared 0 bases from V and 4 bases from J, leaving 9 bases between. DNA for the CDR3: TGCGCCAGCAGCCAAGATCAGGGTACCTATGGCTACACCTTC. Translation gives CASSQDQGTYGYTF.

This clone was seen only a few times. CDR3 region: CASSNRGRRMNTEAFF. The CDR3, as DNA: TGTGCCAGTAGTAACAGGGGGCGCCGTATGAACACTGAAGCTTTCTTT. The chain links TRBV19 to TRBJ1-1; 9 bases are a match to TRBD1. V was clipped by 4 bases and J by 0 bases; unmatched bases: 6. This CDR3 spans 16 amino acids. Germline CDR1 reads LNHDA; CDR2 reads SQIVND (reference sequence).

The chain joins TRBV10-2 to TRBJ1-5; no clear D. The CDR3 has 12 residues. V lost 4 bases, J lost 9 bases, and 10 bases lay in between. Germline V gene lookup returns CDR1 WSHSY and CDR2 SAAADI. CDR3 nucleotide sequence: TGCGCCAGCAGTGCAGAGGAATGGCCCCAGCATTTT. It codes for CASSAEEWPQHF.

CDR3 coding DNA: TGTGCCAGCAGCTTCGACAGCCAACAAGAGACCCAGTACTTC. It yields the protein CASSFDSQQETQYF. The chain carries TRBV5-6 and TRBJ2-5, with TRBD1 as a possible D gene (5 bases). V was trimmed by 2 bases and J by 2 bases, leaving 10 bases between them. Germline assignment: CDR1 SGHDT and CDR2 YYEEEE. The CDR3 consists of 14 residues.

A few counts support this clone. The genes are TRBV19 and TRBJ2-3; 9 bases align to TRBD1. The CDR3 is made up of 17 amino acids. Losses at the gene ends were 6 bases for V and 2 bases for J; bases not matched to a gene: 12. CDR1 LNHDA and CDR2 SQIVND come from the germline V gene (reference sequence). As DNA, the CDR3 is TGTGCCAGTAGCCTTATTGGACAGGGGTCGACCACAGATACGCAGTATTTT. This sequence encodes CASSLIGQGSTTDTQYF.